The present entry profiles one T cell receptor beta chain with its context. The germline V gene encodes CDR1 MNHEY and CDR2 SVGAGI. V was clipped by 0 bases and J by 6 bases, with 14 bases between them. The CDR3 has 16 amino acids. These data come from a study of blood T cell repertoires in COVID-19. The overall study: The United States, Italy and Spain provided the acute and convalescent COVID-19 samples.

In the authors' workflow: How many nucleated cells were present was estimated from reference gene primer amplification. The assay was immunoSEQ multiplex PCR, and TCRdb's table has in-frame clones only and misses some. That table is the source of V, J and clone size, and D and trimming were worked out from the DNA. Of 290,000 or so clones listed, 87% are singletons. This rearrangement joins TRBV6-5 to TRBJ2-2; D is perhaps TRBD1 (6 bases). What was sequenced was peripheral blood. The clonotype originates from a young man with active or convalescent COVID-19. The CDR3 region has the DNA TGTGCCAGCAGTTACTCGGCAGGGGTCCGCTCCGGGGAGCTGTTTTTT. As protein: CASSYSAGVRSGELFF.